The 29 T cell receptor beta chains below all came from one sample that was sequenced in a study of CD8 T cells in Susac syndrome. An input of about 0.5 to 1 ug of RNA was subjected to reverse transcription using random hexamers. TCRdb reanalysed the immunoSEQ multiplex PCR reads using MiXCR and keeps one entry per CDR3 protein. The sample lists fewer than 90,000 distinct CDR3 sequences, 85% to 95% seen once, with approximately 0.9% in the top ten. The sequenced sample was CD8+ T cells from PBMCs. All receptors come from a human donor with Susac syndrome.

The CDR3 region is CATSDLKLPQHF. The CDR3 DNA sequence: TGTGCCACCAGTGACCTCAAGTTGCCCCAGCATTTT. This chain links TRBV24-1 with TRBJ1-5; the D is unclear. The CDR3 runs to 12 residues. Per the germline V gene, CDR1 is KGHDR and CDR2 is SFDVKD. V was clipped by 4 bases and J by 9 bases, with 9 bases between them.

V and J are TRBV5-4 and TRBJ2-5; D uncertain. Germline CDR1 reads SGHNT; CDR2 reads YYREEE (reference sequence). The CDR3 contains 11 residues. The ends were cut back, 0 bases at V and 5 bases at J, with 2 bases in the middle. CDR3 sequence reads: CASSLEETQYF. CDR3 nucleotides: TGTGCCAGCAGCTTGGAGGAGACCCAGTACTTC.

The chain's CDR3 is CASSPGLGETQYF. CDR3 coding DNA: TGTGCCAGCAGCCCGGGGCTCGGGGAGACCCAGTACTTC. This chain joins TRBV11-3 and TRBJ2-5; D might be TRBD1 or TRBD2, each matching 5 bases. V was trimmed by 5 bases and J by 5 bases, leaving 12 bases between them. There are 13 residues in the CDR3. Germline CDR1 is SGHNT and CDR2 is YENEEA.

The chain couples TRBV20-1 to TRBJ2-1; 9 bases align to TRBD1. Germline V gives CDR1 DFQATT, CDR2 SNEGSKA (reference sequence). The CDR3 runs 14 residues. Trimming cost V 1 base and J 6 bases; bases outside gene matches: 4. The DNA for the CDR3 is TGCAGTGCTAGAGGGGGACAGGGTCGCAATGAGCAGTTCTTC. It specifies CSARGGQGRNEQFF.

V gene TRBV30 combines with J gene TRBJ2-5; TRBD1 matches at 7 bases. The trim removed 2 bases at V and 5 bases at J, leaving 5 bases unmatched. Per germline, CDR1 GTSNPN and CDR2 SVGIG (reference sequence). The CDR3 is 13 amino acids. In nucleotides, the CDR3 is TGTGCCTGGAGTCACACAGGGGCGGAGACCCAGTACTTC. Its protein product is CAWSHTGAETQYF. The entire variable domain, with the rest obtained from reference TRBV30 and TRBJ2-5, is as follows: SQTIHQWPATLVQPVGSPLSLECTVEGTSNPNLYWYRQAAGRGLQLLFYSVGIGQISSEVPQNLSASRPQDRQFILSSKKLLLSDSGFYLCAWSHTGAETQYFGPGTRLLVL.

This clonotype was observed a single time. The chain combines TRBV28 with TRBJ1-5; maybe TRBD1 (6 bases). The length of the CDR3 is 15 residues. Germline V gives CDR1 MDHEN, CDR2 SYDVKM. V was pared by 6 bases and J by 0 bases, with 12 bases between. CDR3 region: CASSMRTDSNQPQHF. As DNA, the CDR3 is TGTGCCAGCAGCATGAGGACAGATAGCAATCAGCCCCAGCATTTT.

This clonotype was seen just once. The CDR3 coding sequence is TGTGCCAGCAGTTACGCAGCGGGATTTTTCAATGAGCAGTTCTTC. Its protein is CASSYAAGFFNEQFF. The chain couples TRBV6-2 or TRBV6-3 to TRBJ2-1, with TRBD2 matching 7 bases. The junction had 7 bases not matched to a gene; V was cut back by 2 bases and J by 6 bases. The length of the CDR3 is 15 residues. Germline V lookup: CDR1 MNHEY, CDR2 SVGEGT.

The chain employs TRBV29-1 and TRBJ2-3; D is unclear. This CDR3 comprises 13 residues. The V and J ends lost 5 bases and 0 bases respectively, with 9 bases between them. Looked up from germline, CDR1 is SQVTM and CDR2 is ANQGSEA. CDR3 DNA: TGCAGCGTTTGGGCATCTAGCACAGATACGCAGTATTTT. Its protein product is CSVWASSTDTQYF.

CDR3 region: CASSSGLAYSYEQYF. The CDR3 bases are TGTGCCAGCAGTTCCGGACTAGCGTACTCCTACGAGCAGTACTTC. This chain joins TRBV28 and TRBJ2-7; 9 bases align to TRBD2. This CDR3 contains 15 residues. In germline, CDR1 is MDHEN, CDR2 SYDVKM. Trimming took 4 bases from V and 0 from J; bases not matched to a gene: 4. Drawing the rest from reference TRBV28 and TRBJ2-7, the complete variable domain is DVKVTQSSRYLVKRTGEKVFLECVQDMDHENMFWYRQDPGLGLRLIYFSYDVKMKEKGDIPEGYSVSREKKERFSLILESASTNQTSMYLCASSSGLAYSYEQYFGPGTRLTVT.

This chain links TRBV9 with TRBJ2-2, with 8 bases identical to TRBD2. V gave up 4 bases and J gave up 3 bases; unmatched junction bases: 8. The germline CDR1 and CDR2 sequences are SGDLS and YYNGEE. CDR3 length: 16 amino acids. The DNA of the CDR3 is TGTGCCAGCAGCTCCAGGACTAGCACCGACACCGGGGAGCTGTTTTTT. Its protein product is CASSSRTSTDTGELFF.

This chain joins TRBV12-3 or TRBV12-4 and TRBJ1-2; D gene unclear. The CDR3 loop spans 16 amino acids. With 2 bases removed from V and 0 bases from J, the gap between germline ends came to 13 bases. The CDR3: CASSLWLVPTNYGYTF. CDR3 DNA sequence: TGTGCCAGCAGTTTATGGTTGGTGCCAACTAACTATGGCTACACCTTC.

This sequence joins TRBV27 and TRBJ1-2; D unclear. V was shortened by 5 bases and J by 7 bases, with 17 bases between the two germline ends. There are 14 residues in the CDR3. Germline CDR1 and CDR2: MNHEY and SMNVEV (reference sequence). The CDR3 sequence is CASSQLFGVGGYTF. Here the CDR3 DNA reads TGTGCCAGCAGTCAACTGTTTGGGGTGGGTGGCTACACCTTC.

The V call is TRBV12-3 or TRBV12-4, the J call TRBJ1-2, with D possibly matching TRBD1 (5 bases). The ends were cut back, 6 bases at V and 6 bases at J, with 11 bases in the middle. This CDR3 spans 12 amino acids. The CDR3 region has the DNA TGTGCCAGCAGATCACTCAGGGATGGCTACACCTTC. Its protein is CASRSLRDGYTF.

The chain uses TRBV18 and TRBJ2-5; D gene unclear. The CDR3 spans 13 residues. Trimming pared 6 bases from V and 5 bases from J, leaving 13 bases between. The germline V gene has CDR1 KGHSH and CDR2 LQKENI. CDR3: CASSPDVSETQYF. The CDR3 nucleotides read TGTGCCAGCTCGCCCGATGTCAGTGAGACCCAGTACTTC.

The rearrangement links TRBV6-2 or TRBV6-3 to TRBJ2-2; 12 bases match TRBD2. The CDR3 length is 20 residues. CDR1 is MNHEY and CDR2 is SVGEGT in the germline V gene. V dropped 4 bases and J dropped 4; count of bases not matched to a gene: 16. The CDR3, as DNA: TGTGCCAGCAGTTGGACCCCAGTTGGTCTAGCGGGAGGGATCACCGGGGAGCTGTTTTTT. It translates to CASSWTPVGLAGGITGELFF.

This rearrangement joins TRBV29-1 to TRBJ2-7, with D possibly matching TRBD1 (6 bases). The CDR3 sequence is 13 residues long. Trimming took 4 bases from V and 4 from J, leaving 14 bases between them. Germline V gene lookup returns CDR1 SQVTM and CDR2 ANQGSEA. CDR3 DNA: TGCAGCGTTGTTCTAGACAGGCAGTACGAGCAGTACTTC. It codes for CSVVLDRQYEQYF.

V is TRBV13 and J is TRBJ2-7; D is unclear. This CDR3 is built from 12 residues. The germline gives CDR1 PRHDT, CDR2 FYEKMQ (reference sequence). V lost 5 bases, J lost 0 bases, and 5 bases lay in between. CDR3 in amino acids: CASSPSSYEQYF. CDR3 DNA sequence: TGTGCCAGCAGCCCCTCCTCCTACGAGCAGTACTTC. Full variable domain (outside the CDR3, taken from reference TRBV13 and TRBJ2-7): AAGVIQSPRHLIKEKRETATLKCYPIPRHDTVYWYQQGPGQDPQFLISFYEKMQSDKGSIPDRFSAQQFSDYHSELNMSSLELGDSALYFCASSPSSYEQYFGPGTRLTVT.

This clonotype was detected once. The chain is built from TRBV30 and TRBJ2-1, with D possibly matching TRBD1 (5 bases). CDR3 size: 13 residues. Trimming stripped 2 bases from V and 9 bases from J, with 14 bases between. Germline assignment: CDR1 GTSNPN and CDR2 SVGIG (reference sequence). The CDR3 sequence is CAWSIDSIGEQFF. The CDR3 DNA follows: TGTGCCTGGAGTATAGACAGCATAGGTGAGCAGTTCTTC.

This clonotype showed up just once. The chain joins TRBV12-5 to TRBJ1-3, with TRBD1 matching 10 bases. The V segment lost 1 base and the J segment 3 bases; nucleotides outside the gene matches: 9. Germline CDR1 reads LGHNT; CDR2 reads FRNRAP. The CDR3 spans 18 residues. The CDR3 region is CASGLDISGTGVGNTIYF. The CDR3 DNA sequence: TGTGCTAGTGGTTTGGATATCTCCGGGACAGGGGTTGGAAACACCATATATTTT.

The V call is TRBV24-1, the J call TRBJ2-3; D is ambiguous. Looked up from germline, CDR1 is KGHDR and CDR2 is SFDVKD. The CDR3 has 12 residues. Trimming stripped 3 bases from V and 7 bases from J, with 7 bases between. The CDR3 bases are TGTGCCACCAGTGATACCGGGCATACGCAGTATTTT. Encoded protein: CATSDTGHTQYF.

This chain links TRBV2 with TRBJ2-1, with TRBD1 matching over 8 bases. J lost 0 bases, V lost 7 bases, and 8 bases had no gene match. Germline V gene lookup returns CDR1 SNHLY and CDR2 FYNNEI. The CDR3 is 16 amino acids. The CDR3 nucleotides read TGTGCCAGCACCGGGACAGGCGGTGGCTCCTACAATGAGCAGTTCTTC. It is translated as CASTGTGGGSYNEQFF.

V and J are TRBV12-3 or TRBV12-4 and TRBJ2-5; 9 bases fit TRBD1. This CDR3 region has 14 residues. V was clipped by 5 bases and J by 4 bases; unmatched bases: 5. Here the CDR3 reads CASSAGQGRETQYF. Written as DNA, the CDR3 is TGTGCCAGCAGTGCAGGACAGGGGAGAGAGACCCAGTACTTC.

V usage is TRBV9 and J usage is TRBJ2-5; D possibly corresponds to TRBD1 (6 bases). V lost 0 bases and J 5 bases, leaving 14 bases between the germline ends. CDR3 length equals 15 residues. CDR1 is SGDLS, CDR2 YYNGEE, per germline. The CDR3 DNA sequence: TGTGCCAGCAGCGTAGAGGACAGCGAGGGGGAGACCCAGTACTTC. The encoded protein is CASSVEDSEGETQYF.

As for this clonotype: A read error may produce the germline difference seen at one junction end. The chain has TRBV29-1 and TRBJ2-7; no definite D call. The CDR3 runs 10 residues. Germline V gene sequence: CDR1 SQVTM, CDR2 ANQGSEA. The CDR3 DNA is TGCAGCGTTGTGTCGGTGGTTAATACCTTC. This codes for CSVVSVVNTF.

CDR3 nucleotide sequence: TGTGCCAGCAGTTACTCTCAGGGGACCTACGAGCAGTACTTC. It specifies CASSYSQGTYEQYF. This chain links TRBV6-5 with TRBJ2-7; maybe TRBD1 (6 bases). Trimming took 0 bases from V and 2 from J, leaving 8 bases between them. Germline CDR1 reads MNHEY; CDR2 reads SVGAGI. The CDR3 contains 14 residues.

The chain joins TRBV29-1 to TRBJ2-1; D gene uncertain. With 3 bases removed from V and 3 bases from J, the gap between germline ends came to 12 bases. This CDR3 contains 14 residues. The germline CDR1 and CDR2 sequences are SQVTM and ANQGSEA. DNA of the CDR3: TGCAGCGTTGATAAGGGAAGTTACTACAATGAGCAGTTCTTC. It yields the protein CSVDKGSYYNEQFF.

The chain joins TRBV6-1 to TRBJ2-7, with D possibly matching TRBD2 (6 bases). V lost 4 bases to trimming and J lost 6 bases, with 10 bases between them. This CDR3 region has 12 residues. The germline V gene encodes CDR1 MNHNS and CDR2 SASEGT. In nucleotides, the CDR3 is TGTGCCAGCAGTGTCCAGGGAGGCGAGCAGTACTTC. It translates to CASSVQGGEQYF.

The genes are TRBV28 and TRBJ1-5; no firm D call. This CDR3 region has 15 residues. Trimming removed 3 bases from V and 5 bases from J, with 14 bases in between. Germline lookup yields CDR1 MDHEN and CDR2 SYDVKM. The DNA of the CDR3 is TGTGCCAGCAGTTTCATTCTTATAAATCATCAGCCCCAGCATTTT. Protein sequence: CASSFILINHQPQHF.

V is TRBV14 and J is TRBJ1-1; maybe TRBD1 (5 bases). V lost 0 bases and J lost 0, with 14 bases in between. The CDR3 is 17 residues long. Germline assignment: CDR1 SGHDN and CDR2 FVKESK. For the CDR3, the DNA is TGTGCCAGCAGCCAAGAATCGAGAGGGGCCATGAACACTGAAGCTTTCTTT. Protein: CASSQESRGAMNTEAFF. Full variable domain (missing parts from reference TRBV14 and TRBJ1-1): EAGVTQFPSHSVIEKGQTVTLRCDPISGHDNLYWYRRVMGKEIKFLLHFVKESKQDESGMPNNRFLAERTGGTYSTLKVQPAELEDSGVYFCASSQESRGAMNTEAFFGQGTRLTVV.